This passage covers 23 T cell receptor beta chains from one sample sequenced in a study of CD8+CD57+ T cells in acquired aplastic anemia. Patients who underwent sequencing had shown CD8+CD57+ cell expansion by flow cytometry. CDR3 and TCR beta VDJ profiling relied on genomic DNA as the template. TCRdb recomputed calls from the reads with MiXCR, one row per CDR3 protein. This sample has approximately 260,000 distinct CDR3 sequences, with 82% found just once. The sequenced sample consisted of sorted CD4+, CD8+, or CD8+CD57+ T cells (not recorded which) from PBMCs. The receptor source for this set is a human donor with aplastic anemia.

The V gene is TRBV29-1, the J gene TRBJ2-7; TRBD2 matches 10 bases. Germline V gene data show CDR1 as SQVTM and CDR2 as ANQGSEA. After removal of 4 bases from V and 5 bases from J, the junction contained 8 bases not matched to a gene. The CDR3 has 14 amino acids. CDR3 sequence (DNA): TGCAGCGTTGGTGGAACTAGCGGGATCCACGAGCAGTACTTC. Its translation: CSVGGTSGIHEQYF.

This rearrangement joins TRBV7-8 to TRBJ2-7; tentatively, D is TRBD2 (6 bases). The CDR3 is 15 residues long. The germline CDR1 and CDR2 sequences are SGHVS and FQNEAQ. V was cut by 6 bases and J by 6 bases, with 21 bases left in between. CDR3 DNA sequence: TGTGCCAGCAGTGAAGCGGGCGGGCGAGACTCCGAGCAGTACTTC. This translates into CASSEAGGRDSEQYF.

This clonotype came up once. The chain joins TRBV29-1 to TRBJ1-1, with TRBD1 as a possible D gene (6 bases). Trimming cost V 7 bases and J 2 bases, with 17 bases left between them. This CDR3 is built from 14 residues. The V gene's germline CDR1 is SQVTM and CDR2 ANQGSEA. DNA of the CDR3: TGCAGCGCCGGTAAGGGGGGTCTTAACACTGAAGCTTTCTTT. Translation: CSAGKGGLNTEAFF.

Notes on this clonotype: The junction and the germline gene differ at one end; a read error may be behind it. The chain recombines TRBV7-9 with TRBJ2-3; D not resolved. Germline-derived CDR1 and CDR2 are SEHNR and FQNEAQ (reference sequence). This CDR3 spans 14 amino acids. CDR3 protein: CASSSADAPDTEQF. In DNA form, the CDR3 reads TGTGCCAGCAGCTCCGCAGATGCGCCCGATACTGAGCAATTT.

The sample holds a few counts of this clonotype. The chain couples TRBV5-6 to TRBJ1-2; no firm D call. CDR3 length: 16 amino acids. The V end was cut by 0 bases, the J end by 4 bases, with 16 bases between. Germline V CDR1 and CDR2: SGHDT, YYEEEE. CDR3 sequence: CASSLGSNGILYGYTF. In DNA, the CDR3 is TGTGCCAGCAGCTTGGGTAGCAATGGGATCCTCTATGGCTACACCTTC.

This clonotype was recorded at least ten times. This sequence joins TRBV4-2 and TRBJ2-1; 7 bases fit TRBD2. J was trimmed by 3 bases and V by 4 bases; bases with no gene match: 9. The CDR3 runs 16 residues. In germline, CDR1 is LGHNA, CDR2 YNFKEQ. This chain's CDR3 is CASSLERRENYNEQFF. CDR3 DNA: TGTGCCAGCAGCCTCGAACGGCGGGAGAACTACAATGAGCAGTTCTTC.

The gene calls are TRBV7-2 and TRBJ2-2; D might be TRBD1 (5 bases). Trimming shortened V by 1 base and J by 4 bases, and 10 bases separated the two germline ends. Germline V gene lookup returns CDR1 SGHTA and CDR2 FQGNSA. The CDR3 consists of 15 residues. CDR3 coding DNA: TGTGCCAGCAGCTTAGATGTGGGGCTCACCGGGGAGCTGTTTTTT. Translating gives CASSLDVGLTGELFF.

The rearrangement uses TRBV7-3 and TRBJ2-2; no clear D gene. Germline CDR1 is SGHTA and CDR2 is FQGTGA. The CDR3 spans 11 residues. V was clipped by 7 bases and J by 6 bases, with 6 bases between them. The CDR3, as DNA: TGTGCCAGCAACGGTCCCGGGGAGCTGTTTTTT. Protein: CASNGPGELFF.

This clonotype was recorded once. This rearrangement joins TRBV11-3 to TRBJ2-5, with D maybe TRBD1 (6 bases). Between the trimmed V and J ends, which lost 2 bases and 6 bases, there was a span of 13 bases. This CDR3 comprises 14 residues. The germline CDR1 and CDR2 sequences are SGHNT and YENEEA. CDR3 in amino acids: CASSLNLTGKTQYF. The CDR3 DNA reads as TGTGCCAGCAGCTTAAATCTGACAGGCAAGACCCAGTACTTC.

The V gene is TRBV19, the J gene TRBJ2-1, with 8 bases fitting TRBD2. The ends lost 1 base at V and 7 bases at J; junction bases unmatched: 6. Germline V gives CDR1 LNHDA, CDR2 SQIVND (reference sequence). This CDR3 region has 15 residues. The CDR3 DNA reads TGTGCCAGTAGTATAGGTAGCGGGGTATTGAATGAGCAGTTCTTC. Its protein is CASSIGSGVLNEQFF. Full variable domain (missing parts from reference TRBV19 and TRBJ2-1): DGGITQSPKYLFRKEGQNVTLSCEQNLNHDAMYWYRQDPGQGLRLIYYSQIVNDFQKGDIAEGYSVSREKKESFPLTVTSAQKNPTAFYLCASSIGSGVLNEQFFGPGTRLTVL.

V gene TRBV9 combines with J gene TRBJ2-5; D might be TRBD2 (6 bases). Germline assignment: CDR1 SGDLS and CDR2 YYNGEE. The ends were cut back, 3 bases at V and 13 bases at J, with 22 bases in the middle. This CDR3 has 14 amino acids. The CDR3 DNA follows: TGTGCCAGCAGCGGGTACACCGGGAGCAACACCGGGTACTTC. It yields the protein CASSGYTGSNTGYF.

The chain recombines TRBV9 with TRBJ1-6; D gene uncertain. The ends were cut back, 7 bases at V and 13 bases at J, with 27 bases in the middle. Germline V gives CDR1 SGDLS, CDR2 YYNGEE. This CDR3 region has 16 residues. This CDR3 is CASGAAGNIQYSPLHF. The CDR3 region has the DNA TGTGCCAGCGGCGCAGCTGGGAACATTCAGTACTCCCCCCTCCACTTT.

For this clonotype: An end of the junction differs from the germline gene, which may be a read error. The chain has TRBV11-3 and TRBJ2-5, with D possibly matching TRBD2 (6 bases). In germline, CDR1 is SGHNT, CDR2 YENEEA. This CDR3 has 17 amino acids. The chain's CDR3 is CASSVELAGGPEETQYF. In DNA, the CDR3 is TGTGCCAGCAGCGTAGAACTGGCAGGAGGGCCGGAGGAGACCCAGTACTTC.

Worth noting for this clonotype: Germline is not matched at one junction end, which may reflect a read error. The V gene is TRBV7-3, the J gene TRBJ1-1, with 7 bases that match TRBD1. The CDR3 spans 15 residues. The germline V gene encodes CDR1 SGHTA and CDR2 FQGTGA. CDR3 protein: CASSLKGTADTEAFF. The DNA for the CDR3 is TGTGCCAGCAGCTTAAAAGGGACAGCGGACACTGAAGCCTTCTTT.

A single count supports this clonotype. The limits of the CDR3 on the DNA are not certain, so only TCRdb's listed CDR3 is given. The chain carries TRBV9 and TRBJ1-4. Germline V gene sequence: CDR1 SGDLS, CDR2 YYNGEE. Counting both end residues, the CDR3 totals 17 amino acids. CDR3: CASSESGGELFFEKLFF.

In DNA form, the CDR3 reads TGTGCCAGCAGTGAAGAAGGGACAGGGGGCTATGAGCAGTACTTC. It is translated as CASSEEGTGGYEQYF. This rearrangement joins TRBV6-1 to TRBJ2-7; 12 bases line up with TRBD1. Germline V CDR1 and CDR2: MNHNS, SASEGT. V lost 1 base to trimming and J lost 7 bases; unmatched junction nucleotides: 5. CDR3 size: 15 residues.

A remark on this clonotype: The junction differs from germline at one of its ends, possibly a read error. CDR3 sequence (DNA): TGTGCCAGCAGTTTAGATCGGTCGCCTTCCTCCGAGCCTTTCTTC. Residues: CASSLDRSPSSEPFF. The V call is TRBV25-1, the J call TRBJ1-1, with D hard to call. The length of the CDR3 is 15 residues. Looked up from germline, CDR1 is MGHDK and CDR2 is SYGVNS.

The rearrangement joins TRBV11-1 to TRBJ1-6, with D possibly TRBD1 on 5 matching bases. The CDR3 is 15 residues long. Deletions cut 5 bases from V and 2 bases from J, with 10 bases between. CDR1 and CDR2 from the germline V gene are SGHAT and FQDESV (reference sequence). CDR3 protein: CASSVGVTYNSPLHF. The CDR3 DNA reads as TGTGCCAGCAGCGTAGGGGTCACCTATAATTCACCCCTCCACTTT.

The table lists this clonotype with a count of one. The junction shows a germline mismatch at one end, possibly a read error. CDR3 DNA sequence: TGTGCCAGTAGCATAGGTGGCGGGGGGGCAGATGAGCAGTTCTTC. Its translation is CASSIGGGGADEQFF. The chain joins TRBV19 to TRBJ2-1, with 9 bases identical to TRBD2. The CDR3 has 15 residues. From germline, CDR1 is LNHDA and CDR2 SQIVND (reference sequence).

In the case of this clonotype: Germline and junction disagree at one end, which may indicate a read error. CDR3 sequence: CASGDGGAAKKQF. The DNA for the CDR3 is TGTGCCAGCGGCGACGGGGGCGCAGCTAAGAAGCAGTTT. V gene TRBV7-2 combines with J gene TRBJ2-3; D is perhaps TRBD1 or TRBD2 (6 bases each). Germline V gene data show CDR1 as SGHTA and CDR2 as FQGNSA. This CDR3 is built from 13 residues.

V gene TRBV7-9 combines with J gene TRBJ2-1; D possibly matches TRBD1 or TRBD2 (5 bases each). Germline CDR1 is SEHNR and CDR2 is FQNEAQ (reference sequence). The CDR3 runs 16 residues. V was pared by 1 base and J by 0 bases, with 10 bases between. The CDR3 DNA reads as TGTGCCAGCAGCTTAGAGGCAGGGAGCTCCTACAATGAGCAGTTCTTC. It specifies CASSLEAGSSYNEQFF.

The chain couples TRBV2 to TRBJ2-7; D uncertain. Trimming cost V 3 bases and J 7 bases, with 19 bases left between them. The CDR3 contains 15 residues. Germline V gene sequence: CDR1 SNHLY, CDR2 FYNNEI. The CDR3 sequence: CASSELEPPLEEQYF. The CDR3 coding sequence is TGTGCCAGCAGTGAGCTAGAGCCACCACTCGAGGAGCAGTACTTC.

Concerning this clonotype: The CDR3 ends on some other residue instead of the conserved phenylalanine or tryptophan, so this is likely a read error. The DNA is omitted, as the CDR3 cannot be located on it reliably, and the CDR3 follows TCRdb's listing. The chain is built from TRBV7-9 and TRBJ2-3; the table's D call TRBD2 went unverified against the DNA. The CDR3 is 12 residues long, counting both termini. CDR1 is SEHNR, CDR2 FQNEAQ, per germline (reference sequence). This CDR3 reads CASSFERGGGYD.